This passage covers 17 T cell receptor beta chains from one sample sequenced in a study of shared clonotypes between healthy human individuals. Data came from immunoSEQ multiplex PCR; TCRdb stores just in-frame clones and leaves some out. The sample yields approximately 940,000 clones, about 80% seen once. What was sequenced was memory CD4+ T cells sorted from blood. The subset denotes: CD45RA-negative fraction. These receptor sequences come from a man younger than 30 in good health.

The rearrangement links TRBV4-1 to TRBJ2-3; D is possibly TRBD1 (6 bases). V gave up 0 bases and J gave up 2 bases, with 12 bases separating them. The CDR3 runs to 16 residues. Germline V lookup: CDR1 MGHRA, CDR2 YSYEKL. CDR3 residues: CASSQEEGQPTDTQYF. CDR3 coding DNA: TGCGCCAGCAGCCAAGAAGAGGGACAACCCACAGATACGCAGTATTTT.

The rearrangement links TRBV5-4 to TRBJ2-5; possible D gene TRBD2, 7 bases. V lost 4 bases and J lost 7, with 14 bases in between. This CDR3 contains 13 residues. The V gene's germline CDR1 is SGHNT and CDR2 YYREEE (reference sequence). CDR3 coding DNA: TGTGCCAGCAGCGTCGGGGGGCCGGGGACCCAGTACTTC. As protein: CASSVGGPGTQYF.

CDR3 loop: CASSALLQGARGNQPQHF. Written as DNA, the CDR3 is TGTGCCAGCAGTGCCCTCCTACAGGGGGCGAGGGGCAATCAGCCCCAGCATTTT. The V call is TRBV6-1, the J call TRBJ1-5; 9 nucleotides match TRBD1. V lost 4 bases, J lost 2 bases, and 12 bases stayed unmatched. CDR3 length: 18 amino acids. The V gene's germline CDR1 is MNHNS and CDR2 SASEGT.

The chain employs TRBV29-1 and TRBJ1-2; D perhaps matches TRBD1 (5 bases). The V and J ends lost 5 bases and 8 bases respectively, with 24 bases between them. Germline CDR1 reads SQVTM; CDR2 reads ANQGSEA. The length of the CDR3 is 15 residues. This CDR3 reads CSVPLQSGSLGGYTF. In DNA form, the CDR3 reads TGCAGCGTTCCTTTGCAATCAGGGTCCCTGGGGGGCTACACCTTC.

The table lists this clone with a count of one. The chain carries TRBV9 and TRBJ2-1; possible D gene TRBD2, 6 bases. The CDR3 extends over 15 amino acids. V was trimmed by 3 bases and J by 9 bases, leaving 19 bases between them. Germline V gives CDR1 SGDLS, CDR2 YYNGEE. CDR3 loop: CASSATGERGSEQFF. CDR3 DNA: TGTGCCAGCAGCGCGACGGGGGAGAGGGGTTCTGAGCAGTTCTTC.

The CDR3 is CASPQEYYNEQFF. The CDR3 DNA reads TGTGCCAGCCCCCAGGAATACTACAATGAGCAGTTCTTC. The chain carries TRBV9 and TRBJ2-1, with D unresolved. V lost 7 bases, J lost 3 bases, and 11 bases lay in between. This CDR3 spans 13 amino acids. Per germline, CDR1 SGDLS and CDR2 YYNGEE.

The V gene is TRBV7-2, the J gene TRBJ2-3, with TRBD2 identical over 10 bases. This CDR3 region has 16 residues. Losses at the gene ends were 5 bases for V and 4 bases for J; bases not matched to a gene: 9. CDR1 SGHTA and CDR2 FQGNSA come from the germline V gene. CDR3: CASSLIAGGGADTQYF. Written as DNA, the CDR3 is TGTGCCAGCAGCCTCATAGCGGGAGGTGGCGCAGATACGCAGTATTTT.

The chain couples TRBV6-1 to TRBJ1-2; the D gene is possibly TRBD1 (6 bases). There are 13 residues in the CDR3. V gave up 10 bases and J gave up 1 base, with 13 bases separating them. Germline V CDR1 and CDR2: MNHNS, SASEGT. The DNA for the CDR3 is TGTGCCACCCGGACAGATTTTAACTATGGCTACACCTTC. Translation gives CATRTDFNYGYTF.

The chain uses TRBV28 and TRBJ1-1; D unresolved. V shed 5 bases and J shed 0 bases, with 7 bases lying between them. CDR3 length equals 13 residues. Germline V gene lookup returns CDR1 MDHEN and CDR2 SYDVKM. The CDR3 protein is CASSVHMNTEAFF. In DNA form, the CDR3 reads TGTGCCAGCAGTGTGCATATGAACACTGAAGCTTTCTTT.

This chain connects TRBV9 to TRBJ1-2; no clear D gene. CDR3 size: 14 residues. Trimming removed 4 bases from V and 8 bases from J, with 18 bases in between. Germline CDR1 SGDLS, CDR2 YYNGEE. The CDR3 reads CASSLGPGDRGYTF. CDR3 coding DNA: TGTGCCAGCAGCTTAGGACCGGGAGATCGGGGCTACACCTTC. The variable domain in full, with the rest retrieved from reference TRBV9 and TRBJ1-2, is DSGVTQTPKHLITATGQRVTLRCSPRSGDLSVYWYQQSLDQGLQFLIQYYNGEERAKGNILERFSAQQFPDLHSELNLSSLELGDSALYFCASSLGPGDRGYTFGSGTRLTVV.

The table lists this clone with a few counts. J is TRBJ2-1 and V is TRBV1. TRBV1 is a pseudogene locus. This CDR3 is 12 amino acids long. Here the CDR3 DNA reads TGCACCAGCAGTGAAATCTACAATGAGCAGTTCTTC. Translation: CTSSEIYNEQFF.

This clone was seen more than once but under ten times. The rearrangement uses TRBV19 and TRBJ1-4, with D perhaps TRBD1 (5 bases). CDR3 length equals 14 residues. Germline lookup yields CDR1 LNHDA and CDR2 SQIVND (reference sequence). V lost 5 bases to trimming and J lost 3 bases, with 10 bases between them. Written as DNA, the CDR3 is TGTGCCAGTAGTGTCACAGGTTCTAATGAAAAACTGTTTTTT. It yields the protein CASSVTGSNEKLFF.

The chain recombines TRBV18 with TRBJ1-4; no reliable D call. The CDR3 runs to 15 residues. V was clipped by 3 bases and J by 8 bases, with 16 bases between them. The germline CDR1 and CDR2 sequences are KGHSH and LQKENI. For the CDR3, the DNA is TGTGCCAGCTCACCCTCAGACGGTGGAGGGGAAAAACTGTTTTTT. This encodes CASSPSDGGGEKLFF.

Written as DNA, the CDR3 is TGCGCCAGCAGCTTGTGGTCCGGGTCTTCGTTTGTGAACACTGAAGCTTTCTTT. Amino acid sequence: CASSLWSGSSFVNTEAFF. The rearrangement joins TRBV5-1 to TRBJ1-1; D unresolved. This CDR3 comprises 18 residues. The germline CDR1 and CDR2 sequences are SGHRS and YFSETQ. V gave up 1 base and J gave up 0 bases, with 19 bases separating them.

This clone showed up just once. The chain employs TRBV4-3 and TRBJ2-7; TRBD2 aligns across 8 bases. The V segment lost 6 bases and the J segment 2 bases; nucleotides outside the gene matches: 9. This CDR3 region has 15 residues. Germline CDR1 LGHNA, CDR2 YSLEER. CDR3 sequence: CASSRDSGGTYEQYF. CDR3 sequence (DNA): TGCGCCAGCAGTCGAGACAGCGGGGGCACCTACGAGCAGTACTTC.

The CDR3 sequence is CASSLAGGVGQPQHF. The CDR3 coding sequence is TGTGCCAGCAGTTTAGCCGGGGGCGTGGGTCAGCCCCAGCATTTT. The chain is built from TRBV27 and TRBJ1-5, with D possibly TRBD1 on 6 matching bases. V was cut by 2 bases and J by 6 bases, with 14 bases left in between. This CDR3 comprises 15 residues. Germline V gene lookup returns CDR1 MNHEY and CDR2 SMNVEV (reference sequence).

At least ten counts were recorded for this clone. CDR3 nucleotide sequence: TGTGCCAGCAGCTTAGACGCGGGGGAGCAGTTCTTC. It codes for CASSLDAGEQFF. The rearrangement uses TRBV7-2 and TRBJ2-1; D might be TRBD2 (6 bases). The V end lost 1 base, the J end lost 10 bases, and 8 bases lay between the germline ends. The CDR3 is made up of 12 amino acids. Germline values: CDR1 SGHTA, CDR2 FQGNSA.